This T cell receptor beta chain comes out of a study of T cells after yellow fever vaccination. Study results and caveats: The appearance of a small share of clonotypes in both CD4 and CD8 compartments was observed.

In its sample, this clonotype was seen many times. Its antigen remains unidentified. The V end was cut by 7 bases, the J end by 10 bases, with 22 bases between. The CDR3 is made up of 14 amino acids. From germline, CDR1 is MNHNS and CDR2 SASEGT. Synthesis of TCR cDNA relied on 5'RACE template switching, which attached a universal primer site and UMIs. One entry per CDR3 protein results from TCRdb running MiXCR on the 5' RACE reads. Seen here are about 160,000 distinct CDR3 sequences, 6% to 7.5% observed once, and the top ten hold 2.5% to 3%. This sequence was found in a man aged 18 to 35 who received the YFV17D yellow fever vaccine. The starting material was CD4+ T cells sorted from PBMCs, obtained roughly 5 days after the first yellow fever vaccination. The rearrangement links TRBV6-1 to TRBJ1-2; weak D call: TRBD1 (5 bases). DNA for the CDR3: TGTGCCAGCATTGCCGGAGGTCAGGGATTAGACTACACCTTC. Its translation is CASIAGGQGLDYTF.